This T cell receptor (beta chain) originates from a study of CXCR3-negative and CXCR3-positive naive CD8 T cells. Study-wide results and limits: TRBV-TRBJ usage was alike in naive CXCR3-negative and CXCR3-positive cells but differed in memory cells. Whereas both naive subsets had comparably high diversity, memory CD8+ cells had much lower diversity. Cryopreserved cells showed partially decreased CXCR3 expression, and most assays used fresh PBMCs. Comparison of naive cells showed more hydrophobic TRB CDR3s in CXCR3-positive than in CXCR3-negative naive cells.

UMI-labeled 5' RACE TRB cDNA libraries were prepared from the cells. TCRdb reworked the 5' RACE reads into one entry per CDR3 protein, no DNA. The specimen's table records fewer than 140,000 distinct CDR3 sequences. The CDR3 loop spans 12 amino acids. Looked up from germline, CDR1 is SQVTM and CDR2 is ANQGSEA. For this clonotype: Antigen unknown.

The sequencing input was naive CXCR3+ CD8+ T cells from blood. Subset here: CD45RO-CCR7+CD27+CD95- naive CD8+ T cells expressing CXCR3 (TNR3+). V usage is TRBV29-1 and J usage is TRBJ2-1; the D call of TRBD1 rests on TCRdb alone, since no DNA is present to check it. The sequence came from a human donor in good health. Some clones in this sample may be carry-over from other donors' samples. The CDR3 here is CSVEDLRDEQFF.